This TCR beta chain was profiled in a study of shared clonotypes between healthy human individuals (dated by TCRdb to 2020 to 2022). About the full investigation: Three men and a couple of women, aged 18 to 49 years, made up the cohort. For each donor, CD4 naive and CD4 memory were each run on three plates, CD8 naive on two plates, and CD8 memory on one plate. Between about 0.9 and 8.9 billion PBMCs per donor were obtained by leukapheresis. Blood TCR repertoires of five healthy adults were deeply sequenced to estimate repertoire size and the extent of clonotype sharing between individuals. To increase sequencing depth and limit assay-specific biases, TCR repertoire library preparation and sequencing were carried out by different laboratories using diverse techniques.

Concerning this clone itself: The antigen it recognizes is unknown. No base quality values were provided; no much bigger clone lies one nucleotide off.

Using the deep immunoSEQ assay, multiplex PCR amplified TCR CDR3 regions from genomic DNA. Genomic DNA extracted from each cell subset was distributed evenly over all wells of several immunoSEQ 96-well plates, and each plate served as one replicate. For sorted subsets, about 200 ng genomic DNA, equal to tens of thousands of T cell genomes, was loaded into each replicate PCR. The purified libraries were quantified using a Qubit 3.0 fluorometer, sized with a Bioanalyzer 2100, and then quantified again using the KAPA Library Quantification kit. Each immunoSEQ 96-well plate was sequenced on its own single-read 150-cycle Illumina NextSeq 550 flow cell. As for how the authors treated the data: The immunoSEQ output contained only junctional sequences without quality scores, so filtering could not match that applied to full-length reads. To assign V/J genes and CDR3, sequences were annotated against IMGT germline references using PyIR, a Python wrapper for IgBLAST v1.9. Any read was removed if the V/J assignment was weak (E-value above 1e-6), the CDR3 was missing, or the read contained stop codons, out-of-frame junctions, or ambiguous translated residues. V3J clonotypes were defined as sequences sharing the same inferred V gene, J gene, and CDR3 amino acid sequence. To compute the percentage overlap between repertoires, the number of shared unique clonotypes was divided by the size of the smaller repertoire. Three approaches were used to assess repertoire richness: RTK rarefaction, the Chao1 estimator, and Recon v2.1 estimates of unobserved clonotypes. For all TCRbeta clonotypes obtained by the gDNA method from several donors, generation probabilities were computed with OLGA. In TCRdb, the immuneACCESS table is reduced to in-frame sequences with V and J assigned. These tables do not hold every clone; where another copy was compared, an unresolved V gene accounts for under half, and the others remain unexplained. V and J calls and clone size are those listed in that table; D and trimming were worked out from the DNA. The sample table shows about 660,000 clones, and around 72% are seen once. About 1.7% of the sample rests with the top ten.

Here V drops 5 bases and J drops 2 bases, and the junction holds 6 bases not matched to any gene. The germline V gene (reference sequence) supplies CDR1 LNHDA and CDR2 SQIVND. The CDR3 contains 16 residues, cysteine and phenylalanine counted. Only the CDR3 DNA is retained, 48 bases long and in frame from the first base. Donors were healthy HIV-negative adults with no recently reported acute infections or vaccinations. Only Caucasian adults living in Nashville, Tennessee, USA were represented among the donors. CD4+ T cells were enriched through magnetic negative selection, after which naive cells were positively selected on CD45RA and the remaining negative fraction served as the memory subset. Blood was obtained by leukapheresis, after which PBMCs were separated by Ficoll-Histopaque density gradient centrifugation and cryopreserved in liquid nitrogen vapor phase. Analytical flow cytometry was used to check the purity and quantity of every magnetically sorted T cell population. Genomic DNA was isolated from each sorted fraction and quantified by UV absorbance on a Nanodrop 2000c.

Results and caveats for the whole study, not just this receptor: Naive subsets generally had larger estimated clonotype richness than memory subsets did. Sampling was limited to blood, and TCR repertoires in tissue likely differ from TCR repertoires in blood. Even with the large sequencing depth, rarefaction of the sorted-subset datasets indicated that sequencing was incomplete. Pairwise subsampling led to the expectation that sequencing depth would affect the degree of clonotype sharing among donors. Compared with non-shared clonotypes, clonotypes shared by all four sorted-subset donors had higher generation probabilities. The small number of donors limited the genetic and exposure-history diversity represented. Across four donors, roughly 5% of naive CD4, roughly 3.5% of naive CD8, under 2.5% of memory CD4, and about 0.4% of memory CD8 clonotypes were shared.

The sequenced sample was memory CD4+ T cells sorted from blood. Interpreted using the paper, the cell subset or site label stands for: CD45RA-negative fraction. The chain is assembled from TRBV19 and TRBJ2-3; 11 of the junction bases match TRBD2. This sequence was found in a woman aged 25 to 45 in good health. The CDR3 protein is CASSALAGVPTDTQYF. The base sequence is TGTGCCAGTAGTGCACTAGCGGGAGTACCCACAGATACGCAGTATTTT.